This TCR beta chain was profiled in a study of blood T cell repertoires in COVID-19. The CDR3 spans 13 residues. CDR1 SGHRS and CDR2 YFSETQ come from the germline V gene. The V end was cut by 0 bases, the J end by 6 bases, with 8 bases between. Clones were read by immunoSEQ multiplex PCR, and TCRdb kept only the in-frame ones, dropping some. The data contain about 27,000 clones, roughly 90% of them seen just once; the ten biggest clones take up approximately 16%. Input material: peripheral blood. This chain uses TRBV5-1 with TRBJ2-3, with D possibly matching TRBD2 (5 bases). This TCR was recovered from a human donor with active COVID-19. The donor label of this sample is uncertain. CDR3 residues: CASSLGRGDTQYF. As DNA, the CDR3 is TGCGCCAGCAGCTTGGGACGGGGTGATACGCAGTATTTT. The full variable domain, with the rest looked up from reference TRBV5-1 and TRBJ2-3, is KAGVTQTPRYLIKTRGQQVTLSCSPISGHRSVSWYQQTPGQGLQFLFEYFSETQRNKGNFPGRFSGRQFSNSRSEMNVSTLELGDSALYLCASSLGRGDTQYFGPGTRLTVL.